This T cell receptor (beta chain) was obtained from a study of blood T cell repertoires in COVID-19. Study as a whole: Some COVID-19 samples were acute and others convalescent; all came from the United States, Italy and Spain. PBMCs, B-cell-depleted T cells, or T cells provided the cDNA or gDNA that made up the material.

With V trimmed by 5 bases and J by 2 bases, 9 bases remained unmatched. CDR1 is MNHEY, CDR2 SMNVEV, per germline (reference sequence). CDR3 size: 15 residues. Per the original methods: Estimated nucleated cell counts came from reference gene primer amplification. Generated by immunoSEQ multiplex PCR, the TCRdb table keeps only in-frame clones and is missing some. V, J and clone size derive from that table, while D and trimming were established from the DNA sequence. The data contain around 150,000 clones, about 80% of them singletons. The chain uses TRBV27 and TRBJ2-7, with 7 bases that match TRBD2. This TCR was sampled from a man in his 60s with acute or convalescent COVID-19. The sequenced sample consisted of peripheral blood. The DNA of the CDR3 is TGTGCCAGCAGTCCGAAGCGGGGTGGGCCCTACGAGCAGTACTTC. Translation gives CASSPKRGGPYEQYF.